These 23 T cell receptor beta chains originate from one sample sequenced in a study of shared clonotypes between healthy human individuals. Some clones are missing from TCRdb's copy, which holds only in-frame ones; the method was immunoSEQ multiplex PCR. The sample records 700,000 or so clones, about two thirds being singletons. Input material: memory CD4+ T cells sorted from blood. Subset described: CD45RA-negative fraction. These receptors were collected from a woman under 40 in good health.

This clone was seen only a few times. The chain has TRBV18 and TRBJ2-7, with 9 nucleotides matching TRBD2. The CDR3 is 15 residues long. CDR1 and CDR2 from the germline V gene are KGHSH and LQKENI. V gave up 1 base and J gave up 0 bases; unmatched junction bases: 1. For the CDR3, the DNA is TGTGCCAGCTCACCACGACTAGCGGACTCCTACGAGCAGTACTTC. It specifies CASSPRLADSYEQYF.

The genes are TRBV6-1 and TRBJ1-3; D gene uncertain. Trimming removed 2 bases at V and 0 bases at J, with 14 bases between. This CDR3 is 17 amino acids long. CDR1 and CDR2 (germline): MNHNS, SASEGT. CDR3 amino acids: CASSELGSYHSGNTIYF. The DNA for the CDR3 is TGTGCCAGCAGTGAACTCGGGTCATACCACTCTGGAAACACCATATATTTT.

In the case of this clone: This sample includes further DNA sequences coding for the same CDR3. The chain is built from TRBV7-9 and TRBJ1-1; D not certain. There are 13 residues in the CDR3. The germline CDR1 and CDR2 sequences are SEHNR and FQNEAQ (reference sequence). Trimming took 1 base from V and 2 from J, leaving 5 bases between them. In DNA form, the CDR3 reads TGTGCCAGCAGCTTAGAGGCAAACACTGAAGCTTTCTTT. This codes for CASSLEANTEAFF.

This chain joins TRBV7-2 and TRBJ2-1, with D possibly being TRBD1 (6 bases). CDR1 is SGHTA and CDR2 is FQGNSA in the germline V gene. Trimming removed 1 base from V and 4 bases from J, with 11 bases in between. There are 15 residues in the CDR3. The CDR3 region is CASSLDGTPYNEQFF. CDR3 sequence (DNA): TGTGCCAGCAGCTTAGATGGGACACCGTACAATGAGCAGTTCTTC.

The V gene is TRBV6-6, the J gene TRBJ2-5; a weak D match, TRBD2 (7 bases). The V end was cut by 7 bases, the J end by 4 bases, with 13 bases between. Germline assignment: CDR1 MNHNY and CDR2 SVGAGI (reference sequence). CDR3 length: 13 residues. The chain's CDR3 is CASTRGGPETQYF. The DNA of the CDR3 is TGTGCCAGCACTAGGGGGGGGCCAGAGACCCAGTACTTC.

This sequence joins TRBV19 and TRBJ2-5; 8 bases map to TRBD1. The J segment lost 4 bases and the V segment lost 6 bases, leaving 4 bases of the junction unmatched. CDR1 and CDR2 (germline): LNHDA, SQIVND (reference sequence). The length of the CDR3 is 13 residues. The CDR3 reads CASSNTGGETQYF. The CDR3 coding sequence is TGTGCCAGTAGCAACACAGGGGGAGAGACCCAGTACTTC.

Only one count was recorded for this clone. The rearrangement links TRBV7-6 to TRBJ1-3; D is possibly TRBD1 (5 bases). CDR1 and CDR2 (germline): SGHVS, FNYEAQ. This CDR3 comprises 16 residues. The V and J ends lost 2 bases and 4 bases respectively, with 15 bases between them. CDR3 sequence: CASSLNWGGVGNTIYF. The CDR3 DNA is TGTGCCAGCAGCTTAAACTGGGGCGGGGTCGGAAACACCATATATTTT.

The chain carries TRBV28 and TRBJ1-5; a possible D gene is TRBD1 (6 bases). The ends were cut back, 0 bases at V and 7 bases at J, with 13 bases in the middle. There are 15 residues in the CDR3. Germline CDR1 MDHEN, CDR2 SYDVKM. The CDR3 is CASSLWLPGQQPQHF. Here the CDR3 DNA reads TGTGCCAGCAGTTTATGGCTTCCAGGACAGCAGCCCCAGCATTTT.

The gene calls are TRBV4-1 and TRBJ2-7; 9 bases fit TRBD2. The CDR3 totals 14 residues. The germline V gene encodes CDR1 MGHRA and CDR2 YSYEKL. J gave up 4 bases and V 4 bases, and 5 bases lay outside the gene matches. CDR3 region: CASSRAGGGYEQYF. CDR3 coding DNA: TGCGCCAGCAGCCGAGCGGGAGGTGGGTACGAGCAGTACTTC.

The genes are TRBV13 and TRBJ1-2, with D maybe TRBD1 (6 bases). The CDR3 length is 15 residues. V gave up 2 bases and J gave up 6 bases, with 16 bases separating them. Germline V lookup: CDR1 PRHDT, CDR2 FYEKMQ (reference sequence). The CDR3: CASSLNGGREDGYTF. The CDR3 DNA is TGTGCCAGCAGCTTAAATGGGGGGCGTGAGGATGGCTACACCTTC.

The genes are TRBV19 and TRBJ1-3; D perhaps matches TRBD1 (5 bases). This CDR3 contains 15 residues. CDR1 LNHDA and CDR2 SQIVND come from the germline V gene (reference sequence). V was trimmed by 3 bases and J by 0 bases, leaving 9 bases between them. CDR3 sequence (DNA): TGTGCCAGTAGTATTTGGGGCATCTCTGGAAACACCATATATTTT. It codes for CASSIWGISGNTIYF. Using reference TRBV19 and TRBJ1-3 for the parts outside the CDR3, the full variable domain is DGGITQSPKYLFRKEGQNVTLSCEQNLNHDAMYWYRQDPGQGLRLIYYSQIVNDFQKGDIAEGYSVSREKKESFPLTVTSAQKNPTAFYLCASSIWGISGNTIYFGEGSWLTVV.

This chain connects TRBV27 to TRBJ2-3; 8 bases are a match to TRBD2. CDR3 size: 13 residues. V lost 9 bases and J lost 5; bases outside the gene matches: 7. Germline values: CDR1 MNHEY, CDR2 SMNVEV (reference sequence). CDR3 region: CARGSGRGDTQYF. The CDR3 DNA reads TGTGCCAGAGGAAGCGGGAGAGGAGATACGCAGTATTTT.

The rearrangement joins TRBV19 to TRBJ2-3; 7 bases agree with TRBD2. This CDR3 comprises 13 residues. The J segment lost 4 bases and the V segment lost 4 bases, leaving 2 bases of the junction unmatched. Germline CDR1 is LNHDA and CDR2 is SQIVND (reference sequence). The CDR3 DNA is TGTGCCAGTAGTAGGGGGAGGGCAGATACGCAGTATTTT. It encodes CASSRGRADTQYF.

The J gene is TRBJ1-3, the V gene TRBV30; D not resolved. The CDR3 has 15 residues. Deletions cut 3 bases from V and 4 bases from J, with 16 bases between. Germline values: CDR1 GTSNPN, CDR2 SVGIG (reference sequence). CDR3 sequence: CAWRPPGSRGNTIYF. DNA for the CDR3: TGTGCCTGGAGACCTCCAGGCTCGAGAGGAAACACCATATATTTT. The full variable domain, in which reference TRBV30 and TRBJ1-3 provide the parts outside the CDR3, is SQTIHQWPATLVQPVGSPLSLECTVEGTSNPNLYWYRQAAGRGLQLLFYSVGIGQISSEVPQNLSASRPQDRQFILSSKKLLLSDSGFYLCAWRPPGSRGNTIYFGEGSWLTVV.

This clone was found once. The chain is built from TRBV18 and TRBJ1-4; maybe TRBD1 (6 bases). V was clipped by 10 bases and J by 1 base, with 10 bases between them. Germline CDR1 reads KGHSH; CDR2 reads LQKENI. The CDR3 length is 13 residues. In DNA form, the CDR3 reads TGTGCCACTACACAGGGAACTAATGAAAAACTGTTTTTT. Protein sequence: CATTQGTNEKLFF. The entire variable domain, with the rest obtained from reference TRBV18 and TRBJ1-4, is as follows: NAGVMQNPRHLVRRRGQEARLRCSPMKGHSHVYWYRQLPEEGLKFMVYLQKENIIDESGMPKERFSAEFPKEGPSILRIQQVVRGDSAAYFCATTQGTNEKLFFGSGTQLSVL.

About this clone: The same CDR3 also results from other DNA sequences found in this sample. The chain links TRBV20-1 to TRBJ1-1, with D hard to call. CDR1 is DFQATT, CDR2 SNEGSKA, per germline (reference sequence). This CDR3 is built from 11 residues. Trimming left V 6 bases short and J 3 bases short, with 8 bases between. The CDR3 loop is CSADRDTEAFF. CDR3 nucleotide sequence: TGCAGTGCCGATAGGGACACTGAAGCTTTCTTT.

V is TRBV7-9 and J is TRBJ2-2; 7 positions match TRBD1. The CDR3 totals 16 residues. Trimming at V came to 1 base and at J to 4 bases, leaving 6 bases not matched to a gene. CDR1 and CDR2 from the germline V gene are SEHNR and FQNEAQ (reference sequence). The CDR3 DNA follows: TGTGCCAGCAGCTTAGGGTTACAGGGGAGCACCGGGGAGCTGTTTTTT. It translates to CASSLGLQGSTGELFF.

This clone was seen just once. This chain uses TRBV7-9 with TRBJ2-5; D assignment may be TRBD1 or TRBD2 (5 bases each). Trimming removed 2 bases from V and 5 bases from J, with 12 bases in between. Germline V gene sequence: CDR1 SEHNR, CDR2 FQNEAQ (reference sequence). The CDR3 totals 14 residues. This CDR3 reads CASSLSRGRETQYF. CDR3 in DNA: TGTGCCAGCAGCTTAAGCCGGGGCAGGGAGACCCAGTACTTC. Using reference TRBV7-9 and TRBJ2-5 for the parts outside the CDR3, the full variable domain is DTGVSQNPRHKITKRGQNVTFRCDPISEHNRLYWYRQTLGQGPEFLTYFQNEAQLEKSRLLSDRFSAERPKGSFSTLEIQRTEQGDSAMYLCASSLSRGRETQYFGPGTRLLVL.

This clone occurred many times. This chain uses TRBV5-1 with TRBJ2-1, with 8 bases that match TRBD2. Germline CDR1 is SGHRS and CDR2 is YFSETQ. There are 15 residues in the CDR3. V shed 4 bases and J 8 bases; nucleotides not matched to a gene: 11. The CDR3 protein is CASSEWGLGGDEQFF. The CDR3 DNA follows: TGCGCCAGCAGCGAATGGGGACTAGGTGGGGATGAGCAGTTCTTC.

The rearrangement links TRBV2 to TRBJ2-3, with D perhaps matching TRBD1 (5 bases). V lost 4 bases and J 5 bases, leaving 13 bases between the germline ends. CDR3 length: 14 residues. Germline V lookup: CDR1 SNHLY, CDR2 FYNNEI. As DNA, the CDR3 is TGTGCCAGCAGTGCCCTCTTGGACAAAGATACGCAGTATTTT. This translates into CASSALLDKDTQYF. Full variable domain (missing parts from reference TRBV2 and TRBJ2-3): EPEVTQTPSHQVTQMGQEVILRCVPISNHLYFYWYRQILGQKVEFLVSFYNNEISEKSEIFDDQFSVERPDGSNFTLKIRSTKLEDSAMYFCASSALLDKDTQYFGPGTRLTVL.

This chain joins TRBV15 and TRBJ2-7; TRBD1 matches at 9 bases. Germline loops: CDR1 LNHNV, CDR2 YYDKDF (reference sequence). The CDR3 totals 15 residues. Trimming at V came to 3 bases and at J to 3 bases, leaving 6 bases not matched to a gene. CDR3 region: CATSRPGQGIYEQYF. The CDR3 coding sequence is TGTGCCACCAGCAGGCCCGGACAGGGGATCTACGAGCAGTACTTC.

J is TRBJ1-1 and V is TRBV5-6; D not resolved. CDR3 size: 14 residues. Germline-derived CDR1 and CDR2 are SGHDT and YYEEEE. The V gene lost 4 bases and the J gene lost 4 bases, with 14 bases spanning the gap. The CDR3 region is CASSAPVGSTEAFF. The DNA for the CDR3 is TGTGCCAGCAGCGCCCCGGTAGGGAGCACTGAAGCTTTCTTT.

Of note for this clone: The junction departs from the called germline gene at one end, perhaps through a read error. The chain has TRBV7-3 and TRBJ2-1; D assignment may be TRBD1 or TRBD2 (6 bases each). This CDR3 comprises 14 residues. CDR1 and CDR2 from the germline V gene are SGHTA and FQGTGA. The CDR3 here is CASSRGDSNNEQFF. The CDR3 DNA is TGTGCCAGCAGCAGGGGGGACTCCAACAATGAGCAGTTCTTC.